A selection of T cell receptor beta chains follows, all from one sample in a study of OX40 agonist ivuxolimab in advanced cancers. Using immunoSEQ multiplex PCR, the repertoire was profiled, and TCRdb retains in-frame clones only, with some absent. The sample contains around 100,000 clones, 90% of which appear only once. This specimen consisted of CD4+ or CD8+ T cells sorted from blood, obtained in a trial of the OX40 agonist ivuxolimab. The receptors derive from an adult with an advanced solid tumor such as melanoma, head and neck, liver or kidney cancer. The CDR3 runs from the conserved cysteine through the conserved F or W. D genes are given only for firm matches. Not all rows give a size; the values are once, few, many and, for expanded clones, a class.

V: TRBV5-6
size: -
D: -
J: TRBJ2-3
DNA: TGTGCCAGCAGCTTGTTAGGGGGAACTCCTAGCACAGATACGCAGTATTTT
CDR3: CASSLLGGTPSTDTQYF

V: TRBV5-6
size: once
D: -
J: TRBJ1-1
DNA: TGTGCCAGCAGCTCCTCGGGGGGCCGAGCTTTCTTT
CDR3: CASSSSGGRAFF

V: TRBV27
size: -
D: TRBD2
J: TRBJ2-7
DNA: TGTGCCAGCAGTCCCGGGACTAGCGGGACCTACGAGCAGTACTTC
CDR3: CASSPGTSGTYEQYF

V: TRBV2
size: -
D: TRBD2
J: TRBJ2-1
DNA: TGTGCCAGCTTAGAGTTAGCGGGAGGAGTCGGCAATGAGCAGTTCTTC
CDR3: CASLELAGGVGNEQFF

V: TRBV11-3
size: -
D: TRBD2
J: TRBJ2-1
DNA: TGTGCCAGCAGCCGGGGGGACTACAATGAGCAGTTCTTC
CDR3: CASSRGDYNEQFF

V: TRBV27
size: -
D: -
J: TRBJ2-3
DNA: TGTGCCAGCAGGAGGAGTGCAAGCACAGATACGCAGTATTTT
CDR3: CASRRSASTDTQYF

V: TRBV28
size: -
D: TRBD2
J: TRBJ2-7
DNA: TGTGCCAGCAGTTTCGGGGGGGCGTCCTACGAGCAGTACTTC
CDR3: CASSFGGASYEQYF

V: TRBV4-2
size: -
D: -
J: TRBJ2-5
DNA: TGTGCCAGCAGCCAAGATCTTAGGGTGAAAGAGACCCAGTACTTC
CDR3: CASSQDLRVKETQYF

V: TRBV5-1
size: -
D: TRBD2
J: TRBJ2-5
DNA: TGCGCCAGCAGACGGGACGGGGGGCAAGAGACCCAGTACTTC
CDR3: CASRRDGGQETQYF

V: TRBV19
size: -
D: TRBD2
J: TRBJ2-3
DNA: TGTGCCAGTATGCAAGCTAGCGGGAACACAGATACGCAGTATTTT
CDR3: CASMQASGNTDTQYF

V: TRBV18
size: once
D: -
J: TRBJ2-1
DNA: TGTGCCAGCTCACCTAGTCTTTCCGGGATCTCCTACAATGAGCAGTTCTTC
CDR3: CASSPSLSGISYNEQFF

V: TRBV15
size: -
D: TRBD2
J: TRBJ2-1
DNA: TGTGCCACCAGCGGCGGGACTAGCGGTTACAATGAGCAGTTCTTC
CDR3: CATSGGTSGYNEQFF

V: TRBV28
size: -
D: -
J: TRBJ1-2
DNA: TGTGCCAGCAGTTTGGGGGGACAACCTAACTATGGCTACACCTTC
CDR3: CASSLGGQPNYGYTF

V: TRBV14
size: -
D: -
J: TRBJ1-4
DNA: TGTGCCAGCAGCCAAGGATACGGGCGATATAATGAAAAACTGTTTTTT
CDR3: CASSQGYGRYNEKLFF

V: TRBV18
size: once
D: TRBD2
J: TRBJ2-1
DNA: TGTGCCAGCTCACGTACTAGCGGTAGCTCCTACAATGAGCAGTTCTTC
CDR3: CASSRTSGSSYNEQFF

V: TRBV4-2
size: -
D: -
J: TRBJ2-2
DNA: TGTGCCAGCAGCCAAGCCGGCCGACTCGGGGAGCTGTTTTTT
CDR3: CASSQAGRLGELFF

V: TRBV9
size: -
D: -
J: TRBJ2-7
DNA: TGTGCCAGCAGCGTAGGGGTTAAGGACGAGCAGTACTTC
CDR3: CASSVGVKDEQYF

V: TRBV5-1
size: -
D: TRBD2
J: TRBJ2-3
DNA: TGCGCCAGCAGCTTCACTAGCGGGAGCACAGATACGCAGTATTTT
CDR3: CASSFTSGSTDTQYF

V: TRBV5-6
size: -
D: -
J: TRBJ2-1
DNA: TGTGCCAGCAGCTCCCTTCGCAATGAGCAGTTCTTC
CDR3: CASSSLRNEQFF

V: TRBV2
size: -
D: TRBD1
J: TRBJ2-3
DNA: TGTGCCAGCAGAAACCGGGACAGAGGTAGCTCAGATACGCAGTATTTT
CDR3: CASRNRDRGSSDTQYF

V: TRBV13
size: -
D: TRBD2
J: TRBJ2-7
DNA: TGTGCCAGCAGCCCCCGGACTAGCGGTAGGGACGAGCAGTACTTC
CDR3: CASSPRTSGRDEQYF

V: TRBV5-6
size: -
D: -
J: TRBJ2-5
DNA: TGTGCCAGCAGCTTGGGAATCGCAGAGACCCAGTACTTC
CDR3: CASSLGIAETQYF

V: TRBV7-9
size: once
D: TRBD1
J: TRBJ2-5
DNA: TGTGCCAGCAGCTTTCAGACAGGGTCGGAGACCCAGTACTTC
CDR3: CASSFQTGSETQYF

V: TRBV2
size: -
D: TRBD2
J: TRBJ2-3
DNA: TGTGCCAGCAGGAAAGCGGGAGGGCCGACAGATACGCAGTATTTT
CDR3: CASRKAGGPTDTQYF

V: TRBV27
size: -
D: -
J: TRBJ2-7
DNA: TGTGCCAGCAGTTTATCAACAGGGCGAACCTACGAGCAGTACTTC
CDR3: CASSLSTGRTYEQYF

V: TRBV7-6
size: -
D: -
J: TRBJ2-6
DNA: TGTGCCAGCAGCTTAGTAGCTGGGGCCAACGTCCTGACTTTC
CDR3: CASSLVAGANVLTF

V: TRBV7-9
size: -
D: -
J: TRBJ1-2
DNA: TGTGCCAGCACCCAGGAGACAGCTAACTATGGCTACACCTTC
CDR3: CASTQETANYGYTF

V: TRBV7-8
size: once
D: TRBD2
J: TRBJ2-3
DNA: TGTGCCAGCAGCTTGACGACTAGCGGGAGACGGGATACGCAGTATTTT
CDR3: CASSLTTSGRRDTQYF

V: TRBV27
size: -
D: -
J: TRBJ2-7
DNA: TGTGCCAGCAGTTTAGTTTCTGGTTACGAGCAGTACTTC
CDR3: CASSLVSGYEQYF